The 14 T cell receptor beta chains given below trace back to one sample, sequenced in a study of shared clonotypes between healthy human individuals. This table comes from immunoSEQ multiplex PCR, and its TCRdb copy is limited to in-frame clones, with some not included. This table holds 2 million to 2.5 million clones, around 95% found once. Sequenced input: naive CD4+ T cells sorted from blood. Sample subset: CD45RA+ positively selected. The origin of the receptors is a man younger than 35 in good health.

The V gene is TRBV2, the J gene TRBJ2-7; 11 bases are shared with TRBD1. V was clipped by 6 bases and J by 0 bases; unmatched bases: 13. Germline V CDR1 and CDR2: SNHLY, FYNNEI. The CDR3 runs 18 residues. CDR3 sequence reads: CASRAGQGVRGSSYEQYF. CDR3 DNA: TGTGCCAGCAGGGCGGGACAGGGGGTCCGCGGAAGCTCCTACGAGCAGTACTTC.

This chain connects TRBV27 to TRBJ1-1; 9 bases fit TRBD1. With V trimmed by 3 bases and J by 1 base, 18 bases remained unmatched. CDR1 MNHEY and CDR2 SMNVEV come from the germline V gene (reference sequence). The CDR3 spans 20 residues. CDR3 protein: CASSFRFRLPGQGWNTEAFF. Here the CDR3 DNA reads TGTGCCAGCAGTTTTCGCTTCCGCTTACCGGGACAGGGATGGAACACTGAAGCTTTCTTT.

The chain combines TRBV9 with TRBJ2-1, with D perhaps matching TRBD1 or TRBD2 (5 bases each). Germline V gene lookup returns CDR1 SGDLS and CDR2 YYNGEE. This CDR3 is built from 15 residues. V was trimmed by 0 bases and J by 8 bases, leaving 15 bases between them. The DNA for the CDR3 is TGTGCCAGCAGCGTAGGGGACGAATTCCGGGATGAGCAGTTCTTC. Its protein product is CASSVGDEFRDEQFF.

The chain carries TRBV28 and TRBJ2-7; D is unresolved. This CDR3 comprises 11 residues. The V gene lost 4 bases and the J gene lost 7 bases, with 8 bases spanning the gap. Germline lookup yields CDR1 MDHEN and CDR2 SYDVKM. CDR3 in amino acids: CASSYRVEQYF. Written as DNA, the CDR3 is TGTGCCAGCAGTTACCGGGTAGAGCAGTACTTC.

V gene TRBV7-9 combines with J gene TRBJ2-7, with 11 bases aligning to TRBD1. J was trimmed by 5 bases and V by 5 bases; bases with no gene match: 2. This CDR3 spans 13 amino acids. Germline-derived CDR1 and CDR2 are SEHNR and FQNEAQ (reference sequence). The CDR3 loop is CASSGQGADEQYF. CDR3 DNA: TGTGCCAGCAGCGGACAGGGGGCTGACGAGCAGTACTTC.

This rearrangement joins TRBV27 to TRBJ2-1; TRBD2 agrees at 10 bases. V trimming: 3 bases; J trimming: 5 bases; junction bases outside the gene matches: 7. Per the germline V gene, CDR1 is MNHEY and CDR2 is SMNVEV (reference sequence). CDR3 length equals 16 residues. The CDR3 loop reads CASSLRGLAGDNEQFF. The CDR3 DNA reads TGTGCCAGCAGTTTGCGTGGGCTAGCGGGGGACAATGAGCAGTTCTTC.

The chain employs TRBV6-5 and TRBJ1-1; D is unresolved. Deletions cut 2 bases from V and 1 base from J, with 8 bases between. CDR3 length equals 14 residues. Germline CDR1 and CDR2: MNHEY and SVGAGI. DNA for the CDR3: TGTGCCAGCAGTTACGATCAGGCGAACACTGAAGCTTTCTTT. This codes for CASSYDQANTEAFF.

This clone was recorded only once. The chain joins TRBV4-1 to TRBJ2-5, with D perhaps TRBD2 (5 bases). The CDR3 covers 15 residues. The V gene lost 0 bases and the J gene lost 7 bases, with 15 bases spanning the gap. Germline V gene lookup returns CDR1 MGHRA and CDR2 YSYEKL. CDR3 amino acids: CASSQDFSSRGTQYF. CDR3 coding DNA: TGCGCCAGCAGCCAAGATTTTTCTAGCCGCGGGACCCAGTACTTC.

For the CDR3, the DNA is TGTGCCAGCTCACCATTTGGGACAGGGGGGAATCAGCCCCAGCATTTT. This encodes CASSPFGTGGNQPQHF. V usage is TRBV18 and J usage is TRBJ1-5; 11 bases are shared with TRBD1. Germline CDR1 and CDR2: KGHSH and LQKENI. The trim removed 2 bases at V and 4 bases at J, leaving 4 bases unmatched. CDR3 length equals 16 residues. Based on the CDR3 plus reference TRBV18 and TRBJ1-5, the full variable domain is NAGVMQNPRHLVRRRGQEARLRCSPMKGHSHVYWYRQLPEEGLKFMVYLQKENIIDESGMPKERFSAEFPKEGPSILRIQQVVRGDSAAYFCASSPFGTGGNQPQHFGDGTRLSIL.

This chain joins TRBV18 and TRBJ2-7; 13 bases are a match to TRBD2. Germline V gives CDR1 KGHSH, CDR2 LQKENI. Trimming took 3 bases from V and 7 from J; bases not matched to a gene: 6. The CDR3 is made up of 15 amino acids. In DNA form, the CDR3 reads TGTGCCAGCTCACCCGGAGAACTAGCGGGGGGGGAGCAGTACTTC. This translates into CASSPGELAGGEQYF.

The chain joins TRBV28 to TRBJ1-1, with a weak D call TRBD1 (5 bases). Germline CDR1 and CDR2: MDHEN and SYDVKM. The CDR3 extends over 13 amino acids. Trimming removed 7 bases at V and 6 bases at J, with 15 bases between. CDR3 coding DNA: TGTGCCAGCAACGTCGTAGGGGTCCCTGAAGCTTTCTTT. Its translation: CASNVVGVPEAFF.

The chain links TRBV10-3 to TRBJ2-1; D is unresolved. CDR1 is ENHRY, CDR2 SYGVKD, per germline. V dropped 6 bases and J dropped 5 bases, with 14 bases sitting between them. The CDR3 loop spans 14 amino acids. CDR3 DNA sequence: TGTGCCATCAGATACAATGGTCTAAACAATGAGCAGTTCTTC. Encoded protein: CAIRYNGLNNEQFF.

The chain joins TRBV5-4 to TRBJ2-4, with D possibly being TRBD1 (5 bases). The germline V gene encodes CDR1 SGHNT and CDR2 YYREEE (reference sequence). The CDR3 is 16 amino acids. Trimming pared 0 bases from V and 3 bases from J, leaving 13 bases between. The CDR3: CASSLAGYDSKNIQYF. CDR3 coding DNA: TGTGCCAGCAGCTTGGCAGGGTACGACAGCAAAAACATTCAGTACTTC.

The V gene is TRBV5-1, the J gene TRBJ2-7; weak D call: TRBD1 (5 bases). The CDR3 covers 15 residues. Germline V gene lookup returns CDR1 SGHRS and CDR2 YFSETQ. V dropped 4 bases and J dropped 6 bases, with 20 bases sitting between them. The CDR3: CASSEGAGEYVEQYF. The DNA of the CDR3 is TGCGCCAGCAGCGAAGGGGCAGGAGAGTACGTCGAGCAGTACTTC.